The 2 T cell receptor beta chains presented below share a single source sample, sequenced in a study of long-term antiretroviral therapy in people with HIV. At the survey level, the v3.0 immunoSEQ assay was run. The assay was immunoSEQ multiplex PCR, and TCRdb's table has in-frame clones only and misses some. The sample lists almost 30,000 clones, more than 80% occurring once. Here the sequenced sample was unsorted PBMCs, taken 3.2 years before starting antiretroviral therapy. The source of these receptors is a man aged 45-60 years with HIV.

This clone showed up just once. This rearrangement joins TRBV9 to TRBJ2-2; 9 bases map to TRBD1. In germline, CDR1 is SGDLS, CDR2 YYNGEE. This CDR3 contains 18 residues. The V gene end was trimmed by 4 bases and the J gene end by 3 bases; junction bases not matched to a gene: 13. The CDR3: CASSRIPHRGLYTGELFF. The DNA for the CDR3 is TGTGCCAGCAGCCGTATACCTCACAGGGGGCTTTACACCGGGGAGCTGTTTTTT.

This chain links TRBV7-9 with TRBJ2-7, with D perhaps TRBD2 (6 bases). CDR1 is SEHNR and CDR2 is FQNEAQ in the germline V gene (reference sequence). The CDR3 is 15 amino acids. Trimming took off 7 bases at V and 5 bases at J, with 21 bases between the two ends. In DNA, the CDR3 is TGTGCCAGCACTCCGAGCCGGGACTCGACTAACGAGCAGTACTTC. Protein product: CASTPSRDSTNEQYF.